This T cell receptor beta chain was recovered during a study of blood T cell repertoires in COVID-19. Background on the study: COVID-19 samples, acute and convalescent, were from the United States, Italy and Spain. Sample material is recorded as cDNA or gDNA derived from T cells, B-cell-depleted T cells, or PBMCs.

Authors' data handling: Estimates of nucleated cell counts were drawn from the amplification of reference gene primers. Profiling relied on immunoSEQ multiplex PCR, and the TCRdb table lists in-frame clones only, not all of them. The V and J calls and clone size come from that table; D and trimming were worked out from the DNA. The sample carries about 130,000 clones, about 86% recorded once. This TCR was sampled from a woman aged 50 to 60 with acute or convalescent COVID-19. Sequenced input: peripheral blood.

The CDR3 here is CASRGGQGVNHEQYF. The DNA of the CDR3 is TGCGCCAGCAGGGGGGGACAGGGGGTAAACCACGAGCAGTACTTC. The chain joins TRBV10-1 to TRBJ2-7; TRBD1 matches at 11 bases. The germline V gene encodes CDR1 WNHNN and CDR2 SYGVQD (reference sequence). The V gene end was trimmed by 6 bases and the J gene end by 5 bases; junction bases not matched to a gene: 9. This CDR3 comprises 15 residues.